The present entry profiles one T cell receptor beta chain with its context. The CDR3 is made up of 11 amino acids. V was trimmed by 1 base and J by 4 bases, leaving 4 bases between them. Germline V lookup: CDR1 SQVTM, CDR2 ANQGSEA. This sample stems from a study of shared clonotypes between healthy human individuals. Assay used: immunoSEQ multiplex PCR; TCRdb lists only in-frame clones, some missing. The sample shows just over 2,000,000 clones, 95% of them seen only once. The sequenced sample was naive CD4+ T cells sorted from blood. Specified subset: CD45RA+ positively selected. This sequence originates from a man in his late teens or twenties in good health. The J gene is TRBJ1-2, the V gene TRBV29-1; D not resolved. CDR3 sequence: CSVEGGYGYTF. The CDR3 DNA sequence: TGCAGCGTTGAAGGGGGCTATGGCTACACCTTC.